The 5 T cell receptor beta chains reported below all come from one sample, sequenced in a study of blood T cell repertoires in COVID-19. Profiling relied on immunoSEQ multiplex PCR, and the TCRdb table lists in-frame clones only, not all of them. The table lists some 37,000 clones, roughly 88% of them singletons. Source material: peripheral blood. The receptors were sampled from a man between 65 and 80 years old with acute or convalescent COVID-19.

V is TRBV27 and J is TRBJ1-1, with D perhaps TRBD1 (5 bases). The CDR3 loop spans 14 amino acids. V lost 5 bases to trimming and J lost 0 bases, with 10 bases between them. In germline, CDR1 is MNHEY, CDR2 SMNVEV (reference sequence). The CDR3 protein is CASSRRQLNTEAFF. CDR3 nucleotides: TGTGCCAGCAGTCGCAGACAGCTGAACACTGAAGCTTTCTTT.

The gene calls are TRBV7-8 and TRBJ2-2; a weak D match, TRBD1 (6 bases). CDR3 length: 16 amino acids. Germline assignment: CDR1 SGHVS and CDR2 FQNEAQ. Trimming left V 2 bases short and J 2 bases short, with 12 bases between. CDR3 loop: CASSLRWTVNTGELFF. The CDR3 nucleotides are TGTGCCAGCAGCTTACGTTGGACAGTAAACACCGGGGAGCTGTTTTTT.

The chain is built from TRBV27 and TRBJ2-1, with 9 positions matching TRBD2. CDR1 is MNHEY, CDR2 SMNVEV, per germline (reference sequence). The junction had 12 bases not matched to a gene; V was cut back by 5 bases and J by 7 bases. The CDR3 runs to 16 residues. The chain's CDR3 is CASSPRAGGEGNEQFF. CDR3 in DNA: TGTGCCAGCAGTCCTCGAGCGGGAGGAGAGGGGAATGAGCAGTTCTTC.

This clone appeared a single time. This chain joins TRBV6-1 and TRBJ2-5; 10 bases are a match to TRBD2. The CDR3 is made up of 19 amino acids. V lost 4 bases, J lost 4 bases, and 18 bases stayed unmatched. CDR1 and CDR2 from the germline V gene are MNHNS and SASEGT. CDR3 nucleotides: TGTGCCAGCAGTGGTCCCTTCGGGAAAGCGGGAGGGCCACGAGAGACCCAGTACTTC. This gives the protein CASSGPFGKAGGPRETQYF.

The rearrangement joins TRBV6-5 to TRBJ2-3; 9 bases map to TRBD1. The V and J ends lost 6 bases and 6 bases, in that order; junction bases with no gene match: 7. The CDR3 extends over 14 amino acids. In germline, CDR1 is MNHEY, CDR2 SVGAGI. In nucleotides, the CDR3 is TGTGCCAGCAGAAGTGGACAGGGGACGGATACGCAGTATTTT. Residues: CASRSGQGTDTQYF.